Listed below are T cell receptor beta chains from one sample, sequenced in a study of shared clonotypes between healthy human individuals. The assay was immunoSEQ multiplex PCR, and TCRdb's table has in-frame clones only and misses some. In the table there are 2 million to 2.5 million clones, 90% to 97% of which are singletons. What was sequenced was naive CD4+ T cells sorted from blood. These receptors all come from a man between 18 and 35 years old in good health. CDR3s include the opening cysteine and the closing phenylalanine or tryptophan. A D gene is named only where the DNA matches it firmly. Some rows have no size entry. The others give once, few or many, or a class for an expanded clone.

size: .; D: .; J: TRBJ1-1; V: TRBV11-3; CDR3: CASSLRGGANTEAFF; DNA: TGTGCCAGCAGCTTAAGGGGAGGGGCGAACACTGAAGCTTTCTTT
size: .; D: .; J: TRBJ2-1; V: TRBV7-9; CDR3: CASSLLENEQFF; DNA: TGTGCCAGCAGCTTACTGGAGAATGAGCAGTTCTTC
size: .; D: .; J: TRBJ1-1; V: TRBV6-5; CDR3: CASSYKGGTEAFF; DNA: TGTGCCAGCAGTTACAAGGGGGGTACTGAAGCTTTCTTT
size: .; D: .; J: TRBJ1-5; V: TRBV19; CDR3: CARQARDGINQPQHF; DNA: TGTGCCAGGCAAGCACGGGACGGTATAAATCAGCCCCAGCATTTT
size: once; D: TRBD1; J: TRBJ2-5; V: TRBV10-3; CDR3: CATRPDRVETQYF; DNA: TGTGCCACCCGGCCGGACAGGGTGGAGACCCAGTACTTC
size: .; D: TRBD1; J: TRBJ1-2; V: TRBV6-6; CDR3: CASGQGLTNYGYTF; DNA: TGTGCCAGTGGACAGGGTCTAACAAACTATGGCTACACCTTC
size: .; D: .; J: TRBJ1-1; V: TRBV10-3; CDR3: CASSYTMNTEAFF; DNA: TGTGCCAGCAGTTACACCATGAACACTGAAGCTTTCTTT
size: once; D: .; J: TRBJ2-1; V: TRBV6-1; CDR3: CASSGGSWEQFF; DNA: TGTGCCAGCAGTGGAGGGAGCTGGGAGCAGTTCTTC
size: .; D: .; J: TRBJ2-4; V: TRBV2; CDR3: CASSEEVRYLERKNIQYF; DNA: TGTGCCAGCAGTGAAGAAGTGAGGTATCTTGAAAGGAAAAACATTCAGTACTTC
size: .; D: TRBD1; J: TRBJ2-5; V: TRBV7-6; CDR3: CASSLAGQGVETQYF; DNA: TGTGCCAGCAGCTTAGCGGGACAGGGGGTAGAGACCCAGTACTTC
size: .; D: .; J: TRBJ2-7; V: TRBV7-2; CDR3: CASSTLQGGYEQYF; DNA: TGTGCCAGCAGCACGTTACAGGGGGGGTACGAGCAGTACTTC
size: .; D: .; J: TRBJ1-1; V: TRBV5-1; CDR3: CASSFNTGERTEAFF; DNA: TGCGCCAGCAGCTTCAATACGGGAGAAAGGACTGAAGCTTTCTTT
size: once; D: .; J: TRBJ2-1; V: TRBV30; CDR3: CAWSDSGNEQFF; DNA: TGTGCCTGGAGCGACTCTGGAAATGAGCAGTTCTTC
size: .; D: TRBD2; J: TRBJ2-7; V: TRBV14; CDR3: CASSPSFAGGSYEQYF; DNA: TGTGCCAGCAGCCCATCATTCGCGGGAGGATCCTACGAGCAGTACTTC
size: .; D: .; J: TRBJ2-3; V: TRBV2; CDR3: CASSDRRNTDTQYF; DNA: TGTGCCAGCAGTGACAGGCGGAACACAGATACGCAGTATTTT
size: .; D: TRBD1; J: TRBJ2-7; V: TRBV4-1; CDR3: CASSPDRGPYEQYF; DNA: TGCGCCAGCAGCCCCGACAGGGGACCCTACGAGCAGTACTTC
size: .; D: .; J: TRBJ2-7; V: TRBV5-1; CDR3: CASSPRDAGSYEQYF; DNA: TGCGCCAGCAGCCCCCGGGACGCCGGCTCCTACGAGCAGTACTTC
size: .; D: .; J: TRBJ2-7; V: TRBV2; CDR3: CASSSTGPFSEQYF; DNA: TGTGCCAGCAGTTCTACGGGCCCCTTTTCCGAGCAGTACTTC
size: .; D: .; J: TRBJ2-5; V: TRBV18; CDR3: CASSPPSLKETQYF; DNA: TGTGCCAGCTCACCACCTTCCCTCAAAGAGACCCAGTACTTC
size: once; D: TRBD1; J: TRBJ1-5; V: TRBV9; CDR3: CASSSSGGGGQPQHF; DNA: TGTGCCAGCAGCTCCTCAGGGGGCGGAGGTCAGCCCCAGCATTTT
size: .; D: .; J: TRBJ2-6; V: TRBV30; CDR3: CAWGGANVLTF; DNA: TGTGCCTGGGGTGGGGCCAACGTCCTGACTTTC
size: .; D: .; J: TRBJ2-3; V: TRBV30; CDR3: CAWSGQILADTQYF; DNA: TGTGCCTGGAGTGGACAGATTCTGGCAGATACGCAGTATTTT
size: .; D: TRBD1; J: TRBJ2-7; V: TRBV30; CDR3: CAWTTGAYEQYF; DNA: TGTGCCTGGACAACAGGGGCCTACGAGCAGTACTTC
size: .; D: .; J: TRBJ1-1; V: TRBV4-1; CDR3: CASSQAPTDLNTEAFF; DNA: TGCGCCAGCAGCCAAGCCCCGACAGATCTGAACACTGAAGCTTTCTTT
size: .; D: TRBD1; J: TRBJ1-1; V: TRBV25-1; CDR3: CASSEAGTANTEAFF; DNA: TGTGCCAGCAGTGAGGCCGGGACAGCGAACACTGAAGCTTTCTTT
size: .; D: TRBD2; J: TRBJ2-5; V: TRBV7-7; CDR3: CASSSGGQQGTQYF; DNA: TGTGCTAGCAGCAGCGGGGGGCAGCAAGGTACCCAGTACTTC
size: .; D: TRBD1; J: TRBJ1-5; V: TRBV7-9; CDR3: CASSLGTAGGQPQHF; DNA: TGTGCCAGCAGCTTGGGGACAGCTGGGGGTCAGCCCCAGCATTTT
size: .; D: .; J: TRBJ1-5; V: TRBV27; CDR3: CASSQINQPQHF; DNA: TGTGCCAGCAGTCAGATCAATCAGCCCCAGCATTTT
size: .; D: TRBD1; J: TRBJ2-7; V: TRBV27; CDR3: CASRTGGTSSYEQYF; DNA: TGTGCCAGCAGAACAGGGGGCACGAGCTCCTACGAGCAGTACTTC
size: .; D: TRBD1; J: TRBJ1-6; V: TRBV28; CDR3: CASRAGTVNSPLHF; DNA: TGTGCCAGCAGAGCCGGGACAGTTAATTCACCCCTCCACTTT
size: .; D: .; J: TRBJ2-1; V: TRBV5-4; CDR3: CASSLSPQFF; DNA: TGTGCCAGCAGCTTGTCCCCGCAGTTCTTC
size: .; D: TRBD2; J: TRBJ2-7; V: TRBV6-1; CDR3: CASSERGASYEQYF; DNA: TGTGCCAGCAGTGAGCGGGGGGCCTCCTACGAGCAGTACTTC
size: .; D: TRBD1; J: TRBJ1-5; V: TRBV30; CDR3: CAWSDRGYSNQPQHF; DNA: TGTGCCTGGAGTGACAGGGGATATAGCAATCAGCCCCAGCATTTT
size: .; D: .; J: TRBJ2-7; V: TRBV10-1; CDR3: CASSDGQRSSYEQYF; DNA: TGCGCCAGCAGTGACGGACAGAGATCATCCTACGAGCAGTACTTC
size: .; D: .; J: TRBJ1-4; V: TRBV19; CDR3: CASSIPGAAIEKLFF; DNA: TGTGCCAGTAGTATCCCTGGGGCAGCAATTGAAAAACTGTTTTTT
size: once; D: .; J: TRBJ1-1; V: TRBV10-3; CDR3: CAISDGGAEAFF; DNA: TGTGCCATCAGTGACGGTGGGGCTGAAGCTTTCTTT
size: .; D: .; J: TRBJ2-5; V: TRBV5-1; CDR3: CASSTHYQETQYF; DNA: TGCGCCAGCAGCACCCATTATCAAGAGACCCAGTACTTC
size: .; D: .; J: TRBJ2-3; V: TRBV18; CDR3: CASSPPLGWGTDTQYF; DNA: TGTGCCAGCTCACCACCGTTGGGTTGGGGCACAGATACGCAGTATTTT
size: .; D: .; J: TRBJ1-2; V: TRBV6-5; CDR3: CASSPWDGRSYGYTF; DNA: TGTGCCAGCAGCCCGTGGGACGGGAGGAGCTATGGCTACACCTTC
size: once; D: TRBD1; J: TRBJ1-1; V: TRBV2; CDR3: CASSTDRGNTEAFF; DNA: TGTGCCAGCAGCACGGACAGGGGGAACACTGAAGCTTTCTTT
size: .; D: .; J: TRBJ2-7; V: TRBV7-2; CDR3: CASSLAAAYEQYF; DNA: TGTGCCAGCAGCTTAGCGGCAGCATACGAGCAGTACTTC